These 7 T cell receptor beta chains were sequenced from one sample in a study of control samples from healthy donors and cancer patients. Here immunoSEQ multiplex PCR was the method, and the copy in TCRdb shows in-frame clones only, minus some. The sample contains roughly 69,000 clones, 83% of which appear only once. Source material: blood. These receptors came from a man in his 60s in good health.

The CDR3 region has the DNA TGTGCCAGCAGCTTACAGGGGGATGAGCAGTTCTTC. This sequence encodes CASSLQGDEQFF. This sequence joins TRBV7-3 and TRBJ2-1; 7 bases line up with TRBD1. Germline V lookup: CDR1 SGHTA, CDR2 FQGTGA. This CDR3 spans 12 amino acids. V was pared by 2 bases and J by 8 bases, with 0 bases of the junction left unmatched.

The table lists this clone with a count of one. The CDR3: CAWRTSGMGTGELFF. CDR3 sequence (DNA): TGTGCCTGGAGGACTAGCGGGATGGGGACCGGGGAGCTGTTTTTT. J is TRBJ2-2 and V is TRBV30; 11 bases agree with TRBD2. Germline CDR1 reads GTSNPN; CDR2 reads SVGIG (reference sequence). CDR3 length: 15 amino acids. V gave up 3 bases and J gave up 5 bases; unmatched junction bases: 5.

The table lists this clone with a count of one. The chain joins TRBV7-2 to TRBJ2-5, with TRBD2 matching 9 bases. V trimming: 0 bases; J trimming: 3 bases; junction bases outside the gene matches: 5. CDR3 length equals 16 residues. Germline values: CDR1 SGHTA, CDR2 FQGNSA. DNA of the CDR3: TGTGCCAGCAGCTTAGCGCTCCTAGCGGGGAAAGAGACCCAGTACTTC. Translation gives CASSLALLAGKETQYF. The full variable domain, its missing parts supplied by reference TRBV7-2 and TRBJ2-5, is GAGVSQSPSNKVTEKGKDVELRCDPISGHTALYWYRQSLGQGLEFLIYFQGNSAPDKSGLPSDRFSAERTGGSVSTLTIQRTQQEDSAVYLCASSLALLAGKETQYFGPGTRLLVL.

This clone has just a few counts. The gene calls are TRBV7-8 and TRBJ2-4; maybe TRBD1 (5 bases). Trimming took 1 base from V and 2 from J, leaving 12 bases between them. This CDR3 spans 16 amino acids. Germline assignment: CDR1 SGHVS and CDR2 FQNEAQ. The CDR3 DNA reads as TGTGCCAGCAGCTTAGGTGGGGCCGGAACCAAAAACATTCAGTACTTC. Its protein is CASSLGGAGTKNIQYF.

This clone has only one observation. The CDR3 bases are TGTGCCAGCAGCTTGGATGAGGGGGTCGGCACTGAAGCTTTCTTT. Amino acid sequence: CASSLDEGVGTEAFF. The J gene is TRBJ1-1, the V gene TRBV5-4; weak D call: TRBD1 (6 bases). This CDR3 comprises 15 residues. Looked up from germline, CDR1 is SGHNT and CDR2 is YYREEE (reference sequence). The ends were cut back, 0 bases at V and 4 bases at J, with 13 bases in the middle.

J is TRBJ2-7 and V is TRBV7-9; 8 bases agree with TRBD1. This CDR3 is 14 amino acids long. Germline CDR1 reads SEHNR; CDR2 reads FQNEAQ (reference sequence). The trim removed 1 base at V and 7 bases at J, leaving 6 bases unmatched. The CDR3 protein is CASSLETGAREQYF. As DNA, the CDR3 is TGTGCCAGCAGCTTAGAGACAGGGGCTAGGGAGCAGTACTTC. Complete variable domain (other parts from reference TRBV7-9 and TRBJ2-7): DTGVSQNPRHKITKRGQNVTFRCDPISEHNRLYWYRQTLGQGPEFLTYFQNEAQLEKSRLLSDRFSAERPKGSFSTLEIQRTEQGDSAMYLCASSLETGAREQYFGPGTRLTVT.

This rearrangement joins TRBV7-2 to TRBJ1-1, with 9 bases that match TRBD1. J was trimmed by 8 bases and V by 4 bases; bases with no gene match: 8. Germline loops: CDR1 SGHTA, CDR2 FQGNSA. CDR3 length: 14 amino acids. CDR3 protein: CASSSSGQGLEAFF. CDR3 coding DNA: TGTGCCAGCAGCTCAAGCGGACAGGGGTTAGAAGCTTTCTTT.